Sequencing of this TCR beta chain was carried out in a study of CD8 T cells in ankylosing spondylitis. Study findings and constraints: Ankylosing spondylitis blood seemed to carry a telltale TCR beta motif made of several highly homologous variants.

Looked up from germline, CDR1 is SEHNR and CDR2 is FQNEAQ (reference sequence). The length of the CDR3 is 14 residues. Trimming removed 5 bases from V and 7 bases from J, with 12 bases in between. MiXCR, run by TCRdb on the 5' RACE reads, gives a single entry per CDR3 protein. The sample has over 600,000 distinct CDR3 sequences, around 20% seen once. This clonotype has only a few counts. Its antigen is undetermined. The origin of this receptor is a male donor with ankylosing spondylitis. The V and J genes are TRBV7-9 and TRBJ1-6; no firm D call. Sequenced material: blood, either unsorted or a sorted T cell fraction (not recorded which). The CDR3 sequence: CASSALDWNSPLHF. In DNA, the CDR3 is TGTGCCAGCAGCGCGTTGGACTGGAATTCACCCCTCCACTTT.